Below are 21 T cell receptor beta chains sequenced from a single sample in a study of T cell responses to AZD1222 COVID-19 vaccine. TCRdb's table, derived via immunoSEQ multiplex PCR, lists solely in-frame clones and lacks some. The table records around 110,000 clones, around 88% of them present only once. Sequenced here: peripheral blood, sampled on day 0 of AZD1222 vaccination. The receptors were sampled from an adult in good health.

The chain carries TRBV20-1 and TRBJ1-2; D gene unclear. The CDR3 loop spans 11 amino acids. Germline V lookup: CDR1 DFQATT, CDR2 SNEGSKA (reference sequence). The CDR3 coding sequence is TGCAGCGGCACACCTCACTATGGCTACACCTTC. It yields the protein CSGTPHYGYTF.

This clone appeared once. J is TRBJ2-5 and V is TRBV4-1; D not certain. V lost 1 base, J lost 0 bases, and 9 bases lay in between. The CDR3 is 15 amino acids. Per germline, CDR1 MGHRA and CDR2 YSYEKL. CDR3 amino acids: CASSQVLTYQETQYF. The CDR3 nucleotides are TGCGCCAGCAGCCAAGTCCTAACGTACCAAGAGACCCAGTACTTC.

V is TRBV5-1 and J is TRBJ2-7; TRBD1 agrees at 7 bases. Germline loops: CDR1 SGHRS, CDR2 YFSETQ. The CDR3 is 14 amino acids. Trimming removed 4 bases from V and 7 bases from J; junction bases left unmatched: 11. The CDR3 protein is CASSIRQGVREQYF. The CDR3 bases are TGCGCCAGCAGCATCAGACAGGGAGTGAGGGAGCAGTACTTC. The variable domain in full, with the rest retrieved from reference TRBV5-1 and TRBJ2-7, is KAGVTQTPRYLIKTRGQQVTLSCSPISGHRSVSWYQQTPGQGLQFLFEYFSETQRNKGNFPGRFSGRQFSNSRSEMNVSTLELGDSALYLCASSIRQGVREQYFGPGTRLTVT.

The V and J genes are TRBV27 and TRBJ1-2; D is undetermined. The CDR3 is made up of 13 amino acids. Per germline, CDR1 MNHEY and CDR2 SMNVEV (reference sequence). Trimming took 6 bases from V and 7 from J, leaving 15 bases between them. CDR3 in DNA: TGTGCCAGCAGCCCCAGGACTCCTGGTGGCTACACCTTC. Residues: CASSPRTPGGYTF.

The rearrangement uses TRBV5-6 and TRBJ1-1; D is perhaps TRBD1 (6 bases). Looked up from germline, CDR1 is SGHDT and CDR2 is YYEEEE. This CDR3 spans 16 amino acids. Trimming left V 3 bases short and J 1 base short, with 16 bases between. The CDR3 sequence is CASSYGQRGPNTEAFF. The CDR3 region has the DNA TGTGCCAGCAGCTATGGACAGAGAGGTCCGAACACTGAAGCTTTCTTT.

The rearrangement joins TRBV5-1 to TRBJ1-1; 7 bases are a match to TRBD1. V shed 6 bases and J 3 bases; nucleotides not matched to a gene: 5. This CDR3 is built from 13 residues. The germline CDR1 and CDR2 sequences are SGHRS and YFSETQ. The CDR3 DNA is TGCGCCAGCACCAGACAGGGAGACACTGAAGCTTTCTTT. Translating gives CASTRQGDTEAFF.

This sequence joins TRBV28 and TRBJ2-3; D is tentatively TRBD1 or TRBD2 (6 bases each). The V end was cut by 6 bases, the J end by 6 bases, with 13 bases between. There are 13 residues in the CDR3. Per germline, CDR1 MDHEN and CDR2 SYDVKM. The CDR3 nucleotides read TGTGCCAGCAGCCTCGGGGGCTGGGATACGCAGTATTTT. It encodes CASSLGGWDTQYF.

The gene calls are TRBV6-5 and TRBJ1-5; possible D gene TRBD1, 6 bases. The germline V and J ends were trimmed by 6 bases and 6 bases, with 15 bases remaining between them. The length of the CDR3 is 14 residues. Germline CDR1 MNHEY, CDR2 SVGAGI. The CDR3 reads CASRPTGISQPQHF. The CDR3 DNA is TGTGCCAGCAGGCCCACAGGGATAAGTCAGCCCCAGCATTTT.

This chain uses TRBV19 with TRBJ1-2; D gene ambiguous. From germline, CDR1 is LNHDA and CDR2 SQIVND (reference sequence). Between the trimmed V and J ends, which lost 3 bases and 8 bases, there was a span of 10 bases. CDR3 length: 12 amino acids. The CDR3 spells CASSIEGLGYTF. In nucleotides, the CDR3 is TGTGCCAGTAGTATTGAGGGTTTGGGCTACACCTTC.

The gene calls are TRBV18 and TRBJ2-1; 11 nucleotides align to TRBD1. After removal of 6 bases from V and 8 bases from J, the junction contained 6 bases not matched to a gene. The CDR3 contains 14 residues. Germline CDR1 KGHSH, CDR2 LQKENI. The CDR3 loop is CASSGQGARDEQFF. The CDR3 DNA reads as TGTGCCAGCTCTGGACAGGGGGCAAGGGATGAGCAGTTCTTC.

The sample holds a few counts of this clone. The chain recombines TRBV9 with TRBJ2-3, with 9 nucleotides matching TRBD2. The germline CDR1 and CDR2 sequences are SGDLS and YYNGEE. The V and J ends lost 0 bases and 2 bases, in that order; junction bases with no gene match: 13. There are 19 residues in the CDR3. CDR3 sequence reads: CASSVDGGGAGVHTDTQYF. CDR3 sequence (DNA): TGTGCCAGCAGCGTAGACGGCGGGGGGGCCGGAGTGCACACAGATACGCAGTATTTT.

The V and J genes are TRBV13 and TRBJ2-1; D is possibly TRBD2 (5 bases). CDR1 and CDR2 (germline): PRHDT, FYEKMQ (reference sequence). This CDR3 is built from 13 residues. Deletions cut 0 bases from V and 8 bases from J, with 8 bases between. CDR3 in DNA: TGTGCCAGCAGCTTAGGAGGGCGGGATGAGCAGTTCTTC. It is translated as CASSLGGRDEQFF.

This chain uses TRBV6-1 with TRBJ2-6; D call uncertain. Trimming stripped 3 bases from V and 2 bases from J, with 17 bases between. The CDR3 totals 18 residues. Germline lookup yields CDR1 MNHNS and CDR2 SASEGT. Written as DNA, the CDR3 is TGTGCCAGCAGTGACGGACGGCAGCGTGGGACTGGGGCCAACGTCCTGACTTTC. It yields the protein CASSDGRQRGTGANVLTF.

The chain carries TRBV7-2 and TRBJ2-7; D ambiguous. Germline V CDR1 and CDR2: SGHTA, FQGNSA. With 4 bases removed from V and 6 bases from J, the gap between germline ends came to 13 bases. The CDR3 totals 13 residues. The CDR3 bases are TGTGCCAGCAGCTGGGGTGGGGTGGTCGAGCAGTACTTC. The encoded protein is CASSWGGVVEQYF.

The chain joins TRBV2 to TRBJ2-7; D is undetermined. CDR3 size: 14 residues. Germline CDR1 reads SNHLY; CDR2 reads FYNNEI. With 1 base removed from V and 3 bases from J, the gap between germline ends came to 10 bases. Here the CDR3 DNA reads TGTGCCAGCAGTGAAGGGCCCCCTGTCTACGAGCAGTACTTC. It translates to CASSEGPPVYEQYF.

The chain employs TRBV27 and TRBJ1-5; tentatively, D is TRBD1 (6 bases). CDR3 length: 18 residues. CDR1 and CDR2 (germline): MNHEY, SMNVEV (reference sequence). V was clipped by 6 bases and J by 2 bases, with 23 bases between them. The DNA of the CDR3 is TGTGCCAGCAGCCCCCTCGTACTACAGGGTCGGGGCAATCAGCCCCAGCATTTT. It specifies CASSPLVLQGRGNQPQHF.

The chain joins TRBV6-2 or TRBV6-3 to TRBJ2-3; D is uncertain. V was cut by 0 bases and J by 0 bases, with 22 bases left in between. Per germline, CDR1 MNHEY and CDR2 SVGEGT. The CDR3 length is 20 residues. CDR3 bases: TGTGCCAGCAGTTACTCGAGAGACCAGCCACTAATCGCTAGCACAGATACGCAGTATTTT. It codes for CASSYSRDQPLIASTDTQYF.

V and J are TRBV6-5 and TRBJ1-1, with unresolved D. Germline assignment: CDR1 MNHEY and CDR2 SVGAGI. The V end lost 6 bases, the J end lost 6 bases, and 14 bases lay between the germline ends. The CDR3 covers 13 residues. For the CDR3, the DNA is TGTGCCAGCAGCCGCAGATCCCGACCTGAAGCTTTCTTT. It specifies CASSRRSRPEAFF.

The rearrangement links TRBV30 to TRBJ1-2; D is possibly TRBD1 (5 bases). Germline CDR1 is GTSNPN and CDR2 is SVGIG (reference sequence). Between the trimmed V and J ends, which lost 3 bases and 9 bases, there was a span of 14 bases. This CDR3 is 12 amino acids long. DNA of the CDR3: TGTGCCTGGAGACAACAGGTCTCGCGCTACACCTTC. Protein product: CAWRQQVSRYTF.

CDR3: CASMHGTENIQYF. In nucleotides, the CDR3 is TGCGCCAGCATGCATGGGACCGAAAACATTCAGTACTTC. The rearrangement uses TRBV5-1 and TRBJ2-4; TRBD1 or TRBD2 may be the D gene (5 bases each). The V end was cut by 6 bases, the J end by 5 bases, with 12 bases between. The germline V gene has CDR1 SGHRS and CDR2 YFSETQ. The CDR3 is 13 residues long.

The genes are TRBV18 and TRBJ1-2, with TRBD1 matching 7 bases. This CDR3 contains 14 residues. Germline assignment: CDR1 KGHSH and CDR2 LQKENI. The J segment lost 6 bases and the V segment lost 1 base, leaving 5 bases of the junction unmatched. The CDR3 DNA is TGTGCCAGCTCACCACTTAGGGGGCGGGATGGCTACACCTTC. Amino acids: CASSPLRGRDGYTF.